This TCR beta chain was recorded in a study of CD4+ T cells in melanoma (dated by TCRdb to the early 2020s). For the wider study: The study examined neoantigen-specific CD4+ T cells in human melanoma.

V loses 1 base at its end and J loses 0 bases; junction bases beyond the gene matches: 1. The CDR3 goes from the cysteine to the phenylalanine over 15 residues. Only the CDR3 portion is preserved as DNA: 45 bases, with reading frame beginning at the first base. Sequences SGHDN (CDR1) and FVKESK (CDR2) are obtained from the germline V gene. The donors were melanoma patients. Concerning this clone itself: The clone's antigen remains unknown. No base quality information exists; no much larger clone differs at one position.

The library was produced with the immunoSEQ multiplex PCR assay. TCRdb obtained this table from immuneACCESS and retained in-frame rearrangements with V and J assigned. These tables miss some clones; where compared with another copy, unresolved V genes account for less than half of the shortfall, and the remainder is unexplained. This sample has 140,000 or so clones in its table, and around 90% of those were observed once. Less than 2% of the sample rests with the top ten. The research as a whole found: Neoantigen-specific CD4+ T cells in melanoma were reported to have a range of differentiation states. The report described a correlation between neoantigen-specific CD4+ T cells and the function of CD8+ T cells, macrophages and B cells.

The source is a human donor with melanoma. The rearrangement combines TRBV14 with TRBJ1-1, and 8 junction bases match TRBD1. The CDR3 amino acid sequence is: CASSQGDRLNTEAFF. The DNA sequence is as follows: TGTGCCAGCAGCCAAGGGGACAGGTTGAACACTGAAGCTTTCTTT.